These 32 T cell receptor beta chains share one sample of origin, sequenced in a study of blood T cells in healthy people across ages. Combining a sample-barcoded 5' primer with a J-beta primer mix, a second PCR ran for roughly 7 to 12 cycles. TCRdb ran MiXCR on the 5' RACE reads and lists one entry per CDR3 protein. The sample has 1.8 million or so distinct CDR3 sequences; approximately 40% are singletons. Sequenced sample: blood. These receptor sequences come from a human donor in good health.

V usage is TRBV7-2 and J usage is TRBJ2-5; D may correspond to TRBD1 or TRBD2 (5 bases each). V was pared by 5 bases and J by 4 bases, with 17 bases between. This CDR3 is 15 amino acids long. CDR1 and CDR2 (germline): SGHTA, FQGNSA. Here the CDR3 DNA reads TGTGCCAGCAGCGCCGCTTGGGGGAGCCTAGAGACCCAGTACTTC. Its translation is CASSAAWGSLETQYF.

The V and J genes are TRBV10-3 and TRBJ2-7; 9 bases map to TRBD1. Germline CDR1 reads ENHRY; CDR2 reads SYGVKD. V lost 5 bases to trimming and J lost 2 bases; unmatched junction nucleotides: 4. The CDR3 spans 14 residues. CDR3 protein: CAISTGTGPYEQYF. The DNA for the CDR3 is TGTGCCATCAGTACCGGGACAGGGCCCTACGAGCAGTACTTC.

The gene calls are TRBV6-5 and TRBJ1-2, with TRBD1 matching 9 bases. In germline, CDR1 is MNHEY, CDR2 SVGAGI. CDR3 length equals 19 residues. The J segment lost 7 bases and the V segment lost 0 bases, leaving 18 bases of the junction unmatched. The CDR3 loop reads CASSYSKLCGTGSESGYTF. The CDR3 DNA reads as TGTGCCAGCAGTTACTCGAAACTATGTGGGACAGGGAGTGAGAGTGGCTACACCTTC.

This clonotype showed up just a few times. CDR3 in amino acids: CSVEGQEETQYF. The CDR3 DNA reads TGCAGCGTTGAGGGGCAAGAAGAGACCCAGTACTTC. V gene TRBV29-1 combines with J gene TRBJ2-5, with D maybe TRBD1 (5 bases). The germline V gene encodes CDR1 SQVTM and CDR2 ANQGSEA. The CDR3 sequence is 12 residues long. With 3 bases removed from V and 3 bases from J, the gap between germline ends came to 8 bases.

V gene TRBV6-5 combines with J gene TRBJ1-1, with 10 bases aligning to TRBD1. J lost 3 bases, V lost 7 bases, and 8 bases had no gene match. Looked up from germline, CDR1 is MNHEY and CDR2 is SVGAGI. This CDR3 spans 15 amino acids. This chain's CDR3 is CASIPLTGGYTEAFF. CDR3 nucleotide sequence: TGTGCCAGCATTCCTCTGACAGGGGGCTACACTGAAGCTTTCTTT.

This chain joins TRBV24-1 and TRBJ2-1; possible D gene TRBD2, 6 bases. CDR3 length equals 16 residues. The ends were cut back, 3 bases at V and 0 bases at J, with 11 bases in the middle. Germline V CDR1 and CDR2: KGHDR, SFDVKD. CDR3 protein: CATSDGLRGSYNEQFF. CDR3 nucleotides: TGTGCCACCAGTGATGGTCTGCGGGGCTCCTACAATGAGCAGTTCTTC.

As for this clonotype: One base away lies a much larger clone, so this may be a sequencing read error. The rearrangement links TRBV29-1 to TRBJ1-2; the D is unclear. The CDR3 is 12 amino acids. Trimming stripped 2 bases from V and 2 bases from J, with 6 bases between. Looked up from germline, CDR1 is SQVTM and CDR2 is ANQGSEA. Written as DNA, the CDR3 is TGCAGCGTTGAAAGGCGGAACTATGGCTACACCTTC. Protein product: CSVERRNYGYTF.

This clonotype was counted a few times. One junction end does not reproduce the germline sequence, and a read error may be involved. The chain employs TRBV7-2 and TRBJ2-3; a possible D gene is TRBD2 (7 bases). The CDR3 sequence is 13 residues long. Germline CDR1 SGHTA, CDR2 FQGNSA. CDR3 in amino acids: CACSLGGGDTQYF. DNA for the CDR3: TGTGCCTGCAGCTTAGGGGGGGGGGATACGCAGTATTTT. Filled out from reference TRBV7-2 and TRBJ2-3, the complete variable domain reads GAGVSQSPSNKVTEKGKDVELRCDPISGHTALYWYRQSLGQGLEFLIYFQGNSAPDKSGLPSDRFSAERTGGSVSTLTIQRTQQEDSAVYLCACSLGGGDTQYFGPGTRLTVL.

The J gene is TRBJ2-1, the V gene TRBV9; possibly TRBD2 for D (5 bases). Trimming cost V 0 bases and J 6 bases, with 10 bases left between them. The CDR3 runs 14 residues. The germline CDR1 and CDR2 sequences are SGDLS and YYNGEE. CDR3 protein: CASSVGRSGNEQFF. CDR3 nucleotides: TGTGCCAGCAGCGTAGGGAGGAGTGGCAATGAGCAGTTCTTC.

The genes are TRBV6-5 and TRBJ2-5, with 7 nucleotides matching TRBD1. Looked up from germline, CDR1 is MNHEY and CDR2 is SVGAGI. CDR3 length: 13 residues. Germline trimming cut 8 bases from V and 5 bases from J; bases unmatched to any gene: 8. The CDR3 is CASGGQKMETQYF. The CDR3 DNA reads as TGTGCCAGCGGGGGACAGAAGATGGAGACCCAGTACTTC.

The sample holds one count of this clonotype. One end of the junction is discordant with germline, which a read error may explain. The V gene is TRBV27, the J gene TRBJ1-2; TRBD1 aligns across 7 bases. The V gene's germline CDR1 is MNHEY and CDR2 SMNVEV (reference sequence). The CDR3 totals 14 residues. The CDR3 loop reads CAGSLGQRTIGYTF. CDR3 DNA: TGTGCCGGCAGTTTGGGACAGAGAACCATCGGCTACACCTTC.

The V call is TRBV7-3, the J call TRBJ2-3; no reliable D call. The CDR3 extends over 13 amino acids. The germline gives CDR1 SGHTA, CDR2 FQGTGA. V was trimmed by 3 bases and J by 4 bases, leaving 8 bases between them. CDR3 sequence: CASSFSIADTQYF. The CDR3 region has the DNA TGTGCCAGCAGCTTTTCAATCGCAGATACGCAGTATTTT.

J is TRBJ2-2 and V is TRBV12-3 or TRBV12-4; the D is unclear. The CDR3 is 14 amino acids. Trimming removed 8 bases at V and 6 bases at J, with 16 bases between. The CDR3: CASSTDRYAGELFF. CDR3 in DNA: TGTGCCAGCTCCACCGATCGATACGCCGGGGAGCTGTTTTTT.

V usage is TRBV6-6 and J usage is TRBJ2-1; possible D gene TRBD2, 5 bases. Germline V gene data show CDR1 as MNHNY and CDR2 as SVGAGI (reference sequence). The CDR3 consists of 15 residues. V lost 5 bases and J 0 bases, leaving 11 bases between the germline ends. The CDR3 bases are TGTGCCAGCAGTCAAAGCGGTGCCTCCTACAATGAGCAGTTCTTC. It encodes CASSQSGASYNEQFF.

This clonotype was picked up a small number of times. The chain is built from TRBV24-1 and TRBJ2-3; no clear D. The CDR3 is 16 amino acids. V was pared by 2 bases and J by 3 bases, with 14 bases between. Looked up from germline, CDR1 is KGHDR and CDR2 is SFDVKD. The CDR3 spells CATSDSSKGPTDTQYF. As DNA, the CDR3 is TGTGCCACCAGTGATTCTAGTAAGGGTCCGACAGATACGCAGTATTTT.

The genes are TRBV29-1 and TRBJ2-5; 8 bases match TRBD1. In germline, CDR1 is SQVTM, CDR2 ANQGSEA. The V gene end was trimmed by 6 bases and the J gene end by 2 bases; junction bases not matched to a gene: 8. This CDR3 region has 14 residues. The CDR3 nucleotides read TGCAGCGTGAAGGGACAGGCCTTACAAGAGACCCAGTACTTC. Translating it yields CSVKGQALQETQYF.

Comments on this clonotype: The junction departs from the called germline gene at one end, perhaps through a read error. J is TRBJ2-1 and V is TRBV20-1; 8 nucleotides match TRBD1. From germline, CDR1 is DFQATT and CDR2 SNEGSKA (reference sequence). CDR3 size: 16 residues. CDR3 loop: CSAEDFQGQGQYEQVF. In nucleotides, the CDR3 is TGCAGTGCTGAGGATTTCCAAGGACAGGGACAGTATGAGCAGGTCTTC.

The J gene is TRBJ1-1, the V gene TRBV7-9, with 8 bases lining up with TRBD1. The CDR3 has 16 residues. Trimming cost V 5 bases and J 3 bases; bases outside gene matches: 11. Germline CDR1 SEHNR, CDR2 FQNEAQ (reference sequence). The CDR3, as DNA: TGTGCCAGCAGCCCCCGGGACAGGATCGTGGACACTGAAGCTTTCTTT. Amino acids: CASSPRDRIVDTEAFF.

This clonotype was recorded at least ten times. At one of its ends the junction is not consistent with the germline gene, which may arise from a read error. CDR3 in DNA: TGCGCCAGCAGTGGACAGAGCTCCTACGAGCAGTACTTC. Its protein product is CASSGQSSYEQYF. The chain carries TRBV18 and TRBJ2-7; weak D call: TRBD1 (6 bases). CDR3 size: 13 residues. Germline V CDR1 and CDR2: KGHSH, LQKENI.

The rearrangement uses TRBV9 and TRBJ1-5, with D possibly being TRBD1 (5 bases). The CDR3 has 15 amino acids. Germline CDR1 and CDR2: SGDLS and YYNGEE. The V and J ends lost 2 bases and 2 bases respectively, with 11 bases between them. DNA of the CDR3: TGTGCCAGCAGCGTGAGGGGCGAAGGCAATCAGCCCCAGCATTTT. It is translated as CASSVRGEGNQPQHF. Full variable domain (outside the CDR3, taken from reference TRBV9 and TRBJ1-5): DSGVTQTPKHLITATGQRVTLRCSPRSGDLSVYWYQQSLDQGLQFLIQYYNGEERAKGNILERFSAQQFPDLHSELNLSSLELGDSALYFCASSVRGEGNQPQHFGDGTRLSIL.

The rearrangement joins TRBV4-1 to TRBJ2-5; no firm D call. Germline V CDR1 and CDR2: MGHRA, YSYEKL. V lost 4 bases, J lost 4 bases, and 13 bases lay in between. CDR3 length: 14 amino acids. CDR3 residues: CASSRLVVGETQYF. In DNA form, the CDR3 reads TGCGCCAGCAGCCGATTGGTGGTGGGAGAGACCCAGTACTTC.

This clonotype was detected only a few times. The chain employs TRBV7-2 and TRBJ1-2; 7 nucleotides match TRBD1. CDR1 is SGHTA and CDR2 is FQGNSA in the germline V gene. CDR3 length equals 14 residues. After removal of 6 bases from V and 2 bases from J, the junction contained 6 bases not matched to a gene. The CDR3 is CASRHNRGNYGYTF. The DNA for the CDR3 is TGTGCCAGCAGGCATAACAGGGGCAACTATGGCTACACCTTC. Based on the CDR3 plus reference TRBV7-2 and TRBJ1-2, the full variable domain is GAGVSQSPSNKVTEKGKDVELRCDPISGHTALYWYRQSLGQGLEFLIYFQGNSAPDKSGLPSDRFSAERTGGSVSTLTIQRTQQEDSAVYLCASRHNRGNYGYTFGSGTRLTVV.

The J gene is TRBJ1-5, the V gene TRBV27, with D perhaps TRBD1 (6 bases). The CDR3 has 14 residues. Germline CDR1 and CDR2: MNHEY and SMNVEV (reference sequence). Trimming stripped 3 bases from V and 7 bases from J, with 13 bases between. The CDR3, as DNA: TGTGCCAGCAGTTTCACTGGGGGGGCGCAGCCCCAGCATTTT. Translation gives CASSFTGGAQPQHF.

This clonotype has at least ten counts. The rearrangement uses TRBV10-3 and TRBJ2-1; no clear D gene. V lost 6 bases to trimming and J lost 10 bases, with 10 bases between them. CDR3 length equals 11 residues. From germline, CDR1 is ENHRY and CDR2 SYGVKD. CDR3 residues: CAISELDEQFF. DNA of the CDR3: TGTGCCATCAGCGAACTGGACGAGCAGTTCTTC.

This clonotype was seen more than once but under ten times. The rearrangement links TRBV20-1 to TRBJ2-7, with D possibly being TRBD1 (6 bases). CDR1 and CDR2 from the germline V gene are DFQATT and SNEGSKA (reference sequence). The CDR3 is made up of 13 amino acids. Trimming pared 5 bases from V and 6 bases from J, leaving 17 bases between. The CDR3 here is CSASMTGTGEQYF. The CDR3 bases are TGCAGTGCTTCAATGACAGGAACGGGCGAGCAGTACTTC.

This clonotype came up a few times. Written as DNA, the CDR3 is TGTGCCAGCAGGGAGGGTTTAACCTACAATGAGCAGTTCTTC. Its translation is CASREGLTYNEQFF. The chain is built from TRBV6-2 or TRBV6-3 and TRBJ2-1, with D perhaps TRBD2 (6 bases). The CDR3 runs to 14 residues. Trimming removed 6 bases at V and 2 bases at J, with 11 bases between. Germline V gives CDR1 MNHEY, CDR2 SVGEGT.

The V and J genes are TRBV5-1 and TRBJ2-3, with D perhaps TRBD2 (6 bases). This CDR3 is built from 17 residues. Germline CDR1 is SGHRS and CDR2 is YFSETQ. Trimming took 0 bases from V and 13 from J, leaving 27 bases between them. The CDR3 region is CASSLGLVELLGDSEYF. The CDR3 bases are TGCGCCAGCAGCTTGGGACTAGTGGAACTTCTCGGAGATTCTGAGTATTTT. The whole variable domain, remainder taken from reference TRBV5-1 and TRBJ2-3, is KAGVTQTPRYLIKTRGQQVTLSCSPISGHRSVSWYQQTPGQGLQFLFEYFSETQRNKGNFPGRFSGRQFSNSRSEMNVSTLELGDSALYLCASSLGLVELLGDSEYFGPGTRLTVL.

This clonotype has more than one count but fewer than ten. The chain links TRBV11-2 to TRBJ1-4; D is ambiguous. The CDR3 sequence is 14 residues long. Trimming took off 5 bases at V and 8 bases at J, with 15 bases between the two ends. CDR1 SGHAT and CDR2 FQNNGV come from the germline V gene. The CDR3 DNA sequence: TGTGCCAGCAGCCCCGGAGGGAAGGGCGAAAAACTGTTTTTT. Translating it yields CASSPGGKGEKLFF.

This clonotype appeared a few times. CDR3 DNA: TGCAGTGCCCCGCTGGGAGACACTGAAGCTTTCTTT. As protein: CSAPLGDTEAFF. The J gene is TRBJ1-1, the V gene TRBV20-1, with D uncertain. Germline V gives CDR1 DFQATT, CDR2 SNEGSKA (reference sequence). The length of the CDR3 is 12 residues. The germline V and J ends were trimmed by 6 bases and 3 bases, with 11 bases remaining between them.

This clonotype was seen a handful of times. CDR3 sequence: CASSIRERYTF. Written as DNA, the CDR3 is TGTGCCAGCAGCATTAGGGAGCGCTACACCTTC. The rearrangement links TRBV7-2 to TRBJ1-2; D is unclear. Germline CDR1 and CDR2: SGHTA and FQGNSA. The length of the CDR3 is 11 residues. Between the trimmed V and J ends, which lost 5 bases and 9 bases, there was a span of 10 bases.

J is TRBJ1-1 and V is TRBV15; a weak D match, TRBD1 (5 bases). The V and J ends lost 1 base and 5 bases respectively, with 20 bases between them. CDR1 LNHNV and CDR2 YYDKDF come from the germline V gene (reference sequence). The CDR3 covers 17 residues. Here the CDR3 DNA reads TGTGCCACCAGCAGAGGATTCGGAGCAGGGAGGGGAACTGAAGCTTTCTTT. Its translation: CATSRGFGAGRGTEAFF.

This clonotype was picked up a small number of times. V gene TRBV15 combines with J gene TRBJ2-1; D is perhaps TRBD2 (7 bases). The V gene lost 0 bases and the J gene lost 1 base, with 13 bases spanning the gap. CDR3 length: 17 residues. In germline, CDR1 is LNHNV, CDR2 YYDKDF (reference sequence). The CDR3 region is CATSREGGLSSYNEQFF. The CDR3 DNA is TGTGCCACCAGCAGAGAGGGGGGGCTCAGTTCCTACAATGAGCAGTTCTTC.